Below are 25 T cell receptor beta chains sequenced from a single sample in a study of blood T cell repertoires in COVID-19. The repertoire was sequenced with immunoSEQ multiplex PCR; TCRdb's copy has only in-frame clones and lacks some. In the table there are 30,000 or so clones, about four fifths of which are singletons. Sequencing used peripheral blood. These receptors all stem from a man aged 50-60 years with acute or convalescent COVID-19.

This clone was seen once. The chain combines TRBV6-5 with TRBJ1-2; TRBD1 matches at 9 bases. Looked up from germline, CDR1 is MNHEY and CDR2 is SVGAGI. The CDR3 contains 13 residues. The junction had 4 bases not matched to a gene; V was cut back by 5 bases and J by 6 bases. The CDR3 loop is CASSTGGKDGYTF. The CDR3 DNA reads TGTGCCAGCAGTACAGGGGGCAAAGATGGCTACACCTTC.

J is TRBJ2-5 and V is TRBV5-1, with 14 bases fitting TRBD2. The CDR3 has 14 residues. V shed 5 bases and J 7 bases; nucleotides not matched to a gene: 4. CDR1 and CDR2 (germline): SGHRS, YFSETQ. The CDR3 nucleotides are TGCGCCAGCAGTCAAGGGACTAGCGGGGGGACCCAGTACTTC. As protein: CASSQGTSGGTQYF.

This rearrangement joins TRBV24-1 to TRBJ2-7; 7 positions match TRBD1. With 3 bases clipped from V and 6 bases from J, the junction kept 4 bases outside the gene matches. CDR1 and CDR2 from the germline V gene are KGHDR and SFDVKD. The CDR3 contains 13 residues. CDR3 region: CATSDGTAVEQYF. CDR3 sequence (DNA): TGTGCCACCAGTGATGGGACAGCGGTCGAGCAGTACTTC.

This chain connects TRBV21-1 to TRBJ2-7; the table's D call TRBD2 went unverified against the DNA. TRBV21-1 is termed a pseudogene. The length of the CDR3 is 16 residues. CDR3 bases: TGTGCCAGCAGCAAGTCAAAACGGAGAAGCTCCTACGAGCAGTACTTC. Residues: CASSKSKRRSSYEQYF.

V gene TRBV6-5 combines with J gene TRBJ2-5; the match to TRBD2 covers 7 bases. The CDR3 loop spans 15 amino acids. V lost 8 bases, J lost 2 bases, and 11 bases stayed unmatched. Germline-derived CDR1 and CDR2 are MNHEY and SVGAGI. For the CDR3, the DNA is TGTGCCAGCTCGGGACTGGGAGGGAGACAAGAGACCCAGTACTTC. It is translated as CASSGLGGRQETQYF.

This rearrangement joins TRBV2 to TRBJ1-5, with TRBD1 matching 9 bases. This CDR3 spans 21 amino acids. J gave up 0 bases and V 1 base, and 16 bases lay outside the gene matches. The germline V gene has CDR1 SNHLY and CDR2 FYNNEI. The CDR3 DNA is TGTGCCAGCAGTGAAGTGGGGCGACAGGGGGGTTCCCATTATAGCAATCAGCCCCAGCATTTT. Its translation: CASSEVGRQGGSHYSNQPQHF.

The CDR3 protein is CASSGQGFGHEQYF. As DNA, the CDR3 is TGTGCCAGTAGTGGACAGGGTTTCGGACACGAGCAGTACTTC. The rearrangement uses TRBV19 and TRBJ2-7, with TRBD1 identical over 8 bases. The CDR3 contains 14 residues. Germline V gene sequence: CDR1 LNHDA, CDR2 SQIVND (reference sequence). V gave up 5 bases and J gave up 5 bases; unmatched junction bases: 8.

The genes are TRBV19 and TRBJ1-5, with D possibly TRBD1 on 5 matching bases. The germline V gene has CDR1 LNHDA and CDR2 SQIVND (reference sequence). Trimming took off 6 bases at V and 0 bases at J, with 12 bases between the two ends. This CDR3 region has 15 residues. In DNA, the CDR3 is TGTGCCAGTAGCTCCGGGGGGTTTAGCAATCAGCCCCAGCATTTT. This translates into CASSSGGFSNQPQHF.

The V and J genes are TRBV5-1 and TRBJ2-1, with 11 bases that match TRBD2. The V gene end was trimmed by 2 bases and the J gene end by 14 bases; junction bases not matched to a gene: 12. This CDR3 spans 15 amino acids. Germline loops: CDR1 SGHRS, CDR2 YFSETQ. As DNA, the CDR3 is TGCGCCAGCAGCTTTCTAGCGGGGGGCAACTGGATGGAGTTCTTC. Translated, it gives CASSFLAGGNWMEFF.

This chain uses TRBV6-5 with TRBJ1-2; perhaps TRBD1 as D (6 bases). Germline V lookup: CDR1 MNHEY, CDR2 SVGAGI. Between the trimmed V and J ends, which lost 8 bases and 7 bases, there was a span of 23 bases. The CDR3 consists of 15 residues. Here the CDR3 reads CASARRQGRRGGYTF. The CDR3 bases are TGTGCCAGCGCCCGCCGCCAGGGGCGACGAGGTGGCTACACCTTC.

The CDR3 here is CASSQTSGTTDTQYF. The CDR3 coding sequence is TGTGCCAGCAGTCAGACTAGCGGGACCACAGATACGCAGTATTTT. The chain employs TRBV6-4 and TRBJ2-3; 11 positions agree with TRBD2. Germline-derived CDR1 and CDR2 are MRHNA and SNTAGT. The CDR3 spans 15 residues. The J segment lost 2 bases and the V segment lost 5 bases, leaving 3 bases of the junction unmatched.

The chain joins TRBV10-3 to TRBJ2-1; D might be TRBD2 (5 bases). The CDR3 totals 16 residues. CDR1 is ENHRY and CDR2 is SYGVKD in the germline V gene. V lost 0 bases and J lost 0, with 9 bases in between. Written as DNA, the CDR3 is TGTGCCATCAGTGAGTCGGACTGGAGCTCCTACAATGAGCAGTTCTTC. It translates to CAISESDWSSYNEQFF.

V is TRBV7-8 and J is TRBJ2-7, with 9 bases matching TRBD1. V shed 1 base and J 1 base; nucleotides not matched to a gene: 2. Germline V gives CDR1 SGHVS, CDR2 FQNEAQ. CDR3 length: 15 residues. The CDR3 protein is CASSLVGTGSYEQYF. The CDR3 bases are TGTGCCAGCAGCTTAGTGGGGACAGGGTCCTACGAGCAGTACTTC.

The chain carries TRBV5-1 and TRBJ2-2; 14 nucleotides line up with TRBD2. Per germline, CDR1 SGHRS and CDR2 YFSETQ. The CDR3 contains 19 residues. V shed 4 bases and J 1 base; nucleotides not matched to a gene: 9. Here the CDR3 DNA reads TGCGCCAGCAGCCCCGGGGGGACTAGCGGGGGCCTGAACACCGGGGAGCTGTTTTTT. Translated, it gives CASSPGGTSGGLNTGELFF.

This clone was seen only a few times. The CDR3 region has the DNA TGCAGCGTGTTTGACAGGACAGATACGCAGTATTTT. This sequence encodes CSVFDRTDTQYF. The chain employs TRBV29-1 and TRBJ2-3; tentatively, D is TRBD1 (6 bases). This CDR3 region has 12 residues. The ends were cut back, 6 bases at V and 3 bases at J, with 10 bases in the middle. Germline V gene data show CDR1 as SQVTM and CDR2 as ANQGSEA.

The CDR3 here is CASSESSQGVEKLFF. CDR3 bases: TGCGCCAGCAGTGAGTCAAGCCAGGGCGTCGAAAAACTGTTTTTT. The chain recombines TRBV10-1 with TRBJ1-4, with a tentative D call TRBD1 (5 bases). The CDR3 totals 15 residues. Germline V lookup: CDR1 WNHNN, CDR2 SYGVQD (reference sequence). The germline V and J ends were trimmed by 0 bases and 8 bases, with 13 bases remaining between them.

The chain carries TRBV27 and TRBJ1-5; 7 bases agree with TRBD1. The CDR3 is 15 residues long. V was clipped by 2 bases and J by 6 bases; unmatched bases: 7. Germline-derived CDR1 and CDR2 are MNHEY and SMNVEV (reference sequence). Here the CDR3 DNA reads TGTGCCAGCAGTTTAGTAGGGGGCGAGGGTCAGCCCCAGCATTTT. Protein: CASSLVGGEGQPQHF.

CDR3 nucleotide sequence: TGTGCCAGCAGTTTGAGCGATAGCAATCAGCCCCAGCATTTT. Its protein is CASSLSDSNQPQHF. V usage is TRBV27 and J usage is TRBJ1-5; D is uncertain. The CDR3 loop spans 14 amino acids. Trimming pared 3 bases from V and 0 bases from J, leaving 6 bases between. Germline V gene sequence: CDR1 MNHEY, CDR2 SMNVEV (reference sequence).

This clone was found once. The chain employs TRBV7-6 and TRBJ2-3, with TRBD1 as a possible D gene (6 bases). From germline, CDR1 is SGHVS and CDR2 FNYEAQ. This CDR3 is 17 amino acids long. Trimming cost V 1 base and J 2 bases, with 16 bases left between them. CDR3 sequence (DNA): TGTGCCAGCAGCTTAGTCGGGGCAGGGGCAGTCACAGATACGCAGTATTTT. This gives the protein CASSLVGAGAVTDTQYF.

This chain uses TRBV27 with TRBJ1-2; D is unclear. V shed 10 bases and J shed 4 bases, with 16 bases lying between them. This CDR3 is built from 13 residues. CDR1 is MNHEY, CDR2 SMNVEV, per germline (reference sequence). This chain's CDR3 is CATRDNPSYGYTF. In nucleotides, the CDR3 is TGTGCCACCCGAGACAATCCGAGCTATGGCTACACCTTC.

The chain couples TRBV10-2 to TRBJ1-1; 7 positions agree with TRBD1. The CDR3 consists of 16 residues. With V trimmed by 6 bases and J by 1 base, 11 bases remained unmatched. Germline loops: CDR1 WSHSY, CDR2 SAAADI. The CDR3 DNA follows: TGCGCCAGCAGCAAATACAAAGACAGGGCGAACACTGAAGCTTTCTTT. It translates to CASSKYKDRANTEAFF.

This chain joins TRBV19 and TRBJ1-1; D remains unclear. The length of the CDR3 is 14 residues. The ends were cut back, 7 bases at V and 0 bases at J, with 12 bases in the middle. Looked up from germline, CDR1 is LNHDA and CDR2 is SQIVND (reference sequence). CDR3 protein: CASMAPGLNTEAFF. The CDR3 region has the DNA TGTGCCAGTATGGCGCCAGGTTTGAACACTGAAGCTTTCTTT.

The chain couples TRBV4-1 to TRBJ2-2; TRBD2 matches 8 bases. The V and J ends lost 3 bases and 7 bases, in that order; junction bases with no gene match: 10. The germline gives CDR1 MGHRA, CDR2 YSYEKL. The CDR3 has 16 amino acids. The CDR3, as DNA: TGCGCCAGCAGCCATACGGGGGGGCCACGAGGCGGGGAGCTGTTTTTT. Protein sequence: CASSHTGGPRGGELFF.

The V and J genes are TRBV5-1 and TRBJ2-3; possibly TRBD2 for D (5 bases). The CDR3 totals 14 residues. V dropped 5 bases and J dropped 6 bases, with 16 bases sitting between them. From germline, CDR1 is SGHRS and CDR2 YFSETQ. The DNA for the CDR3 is TGCGCCAGCAGACCCGACGCAGCGGCGGATACGCAGTATTTT. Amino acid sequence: CASRPDAAADTQYF.

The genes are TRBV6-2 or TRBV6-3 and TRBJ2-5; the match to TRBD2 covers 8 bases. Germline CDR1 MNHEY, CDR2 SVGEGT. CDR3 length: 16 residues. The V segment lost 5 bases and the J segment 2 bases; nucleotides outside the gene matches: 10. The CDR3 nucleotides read TGTGCCAGCAGTCCCCCGACAGCGGGGGTTCAAGAGACCCAGTACTTC. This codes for CASSPPTAGVQETQYF.